This T cell receptor (beta chain) originates from a study of blood T cell repertoires in COVID-19. In the study overall: The origin of the acute and convalescent COVID-19 samples was the United States, Italy and Spain. Sample material is recorded as cDNA or gDNA derived from T cells, B-cell-depleted T cells, or PBMCs.

Per the study methods: Amplification of reference gene primers provided the estimated nucleated cell counts. TCRdb keeps only in-frame clones here, not all; method: immunoSEQ multiplex PCR. The V and J calls and clone size come from that table; D and trimming were worked out from the DNA. There are about 230,000 clones in the sample; approximately 88% occur only once, and 27% lies in the top ten. Germline-derived CDR1 and CDR2 are MNHEY and SMNVEV (reference sequence). There are 18 residues in the CDR3. With 5 bases removed from V and 0 bases from J, the gap between germline ends came to 20 bases. The clonotype was recovered from a man aged 35 to 55 with acute or convalescent COVID-19. The chain uses TRBV27 and TRBJ2-1; tentatively, D is TRBD2 (6 bases). The sample consisted of peripheral blood. The CDR3 here is CASSSQRGLGGSYNEQFF. In nucleotides, the CDR3 is TGTGCCAGCAGTAGCCAAAGGGGTCTGGGGGGCTCCTACAATGAGCAGTTCTTC.